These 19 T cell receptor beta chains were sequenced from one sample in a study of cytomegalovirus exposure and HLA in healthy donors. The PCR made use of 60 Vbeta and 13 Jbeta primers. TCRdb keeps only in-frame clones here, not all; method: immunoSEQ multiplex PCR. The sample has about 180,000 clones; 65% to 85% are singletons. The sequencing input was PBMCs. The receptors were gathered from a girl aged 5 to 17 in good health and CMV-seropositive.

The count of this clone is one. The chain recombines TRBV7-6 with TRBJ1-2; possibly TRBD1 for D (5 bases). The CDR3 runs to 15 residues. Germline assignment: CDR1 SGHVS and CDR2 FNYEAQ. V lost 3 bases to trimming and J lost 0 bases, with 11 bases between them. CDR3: CASSFGAGANYGYTF. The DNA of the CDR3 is TGTGCCAGCAGCTTTGGGGCGGGAGCTAACTATGGCTACACCTTC.

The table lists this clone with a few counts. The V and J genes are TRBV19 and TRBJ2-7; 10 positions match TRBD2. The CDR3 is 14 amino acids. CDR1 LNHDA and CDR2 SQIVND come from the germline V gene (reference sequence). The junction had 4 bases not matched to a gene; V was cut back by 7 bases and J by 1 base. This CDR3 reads CASTPSGGSYEQYF. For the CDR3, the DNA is TGTGCCAGTACCCCTAGCGGGGGATCCTACGAGCAGTACTTC.

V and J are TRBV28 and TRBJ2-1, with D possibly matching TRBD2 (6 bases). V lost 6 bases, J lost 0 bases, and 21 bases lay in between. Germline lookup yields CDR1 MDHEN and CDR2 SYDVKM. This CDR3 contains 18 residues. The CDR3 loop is CASSLGDSLPLSYNEQFF. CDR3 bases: TGTGCCAGCAGCCTCGGGGACTCCCTCCCCCTCTCCTACAATGAGCAGTTCTTC.

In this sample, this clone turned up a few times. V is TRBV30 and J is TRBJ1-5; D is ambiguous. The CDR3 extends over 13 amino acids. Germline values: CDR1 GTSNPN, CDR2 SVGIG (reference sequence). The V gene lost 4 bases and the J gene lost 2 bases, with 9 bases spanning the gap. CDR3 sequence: CAWNRGGNQPQHF. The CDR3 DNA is TGTGCCTGGAATCGGGGTGGCAATCAGCCCCAGCATTTT. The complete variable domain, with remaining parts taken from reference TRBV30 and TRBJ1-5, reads SQTIHQWPATLVQPVGSPLSLECTVEGTSNPNLYWYRQAAGRGLQLLFYSVGIGQISSEVPQNLSASRPQDRQFILSSKKLLLSDSGFYLCAWNRGGNQPQHFGDGTRLSIL.

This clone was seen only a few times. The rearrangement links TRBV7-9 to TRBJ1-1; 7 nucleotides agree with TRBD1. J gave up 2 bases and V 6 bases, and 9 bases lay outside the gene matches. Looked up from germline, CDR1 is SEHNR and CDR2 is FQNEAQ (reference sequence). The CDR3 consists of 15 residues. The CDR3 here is CASSPGGSENTEAFF. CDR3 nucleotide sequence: TGTGCCAGCAGTCCAGGGGGATCTGAAAACACTGAAGCTTTCTTT. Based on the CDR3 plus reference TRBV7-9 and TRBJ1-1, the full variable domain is DTGVSQNPRHKITKRGQNVTFRCDPISEHNRLYWYRQTLGQGPEFLTYFQNEAQLEKSRLLSDRFSAERPKGSFSTLEIQRTEQGDSAMYLCASSPGGSENTEAFFGQGTRLTVV.

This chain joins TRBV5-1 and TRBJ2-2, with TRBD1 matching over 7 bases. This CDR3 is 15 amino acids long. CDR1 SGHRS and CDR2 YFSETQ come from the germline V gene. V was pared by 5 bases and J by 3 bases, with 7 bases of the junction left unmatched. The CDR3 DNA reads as TGCGCCAGCAGACCGGGACAGTTGGACACCGGGGAGCTGTTTTTT. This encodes CASRPGQLDTGELFF.

The CDR3 loop is CASSFHRDSYEQYF. The CDR3 DNA reads TGTGCCAGCAGTTTCCACAGGGATTCCTACGAGCAGTACTTC. The V call is TRBV27, the J call TRBJ2-7, with a weak D call TRBD1 (6 bases). Trimming took off 3 bases at V and 1 base at J, with 10 bases between the two ends. The CDR3 loop spans 14 amino acids. CDR1 is MNHEY, CDR2 SMNVEV, per germline (reference sequence).

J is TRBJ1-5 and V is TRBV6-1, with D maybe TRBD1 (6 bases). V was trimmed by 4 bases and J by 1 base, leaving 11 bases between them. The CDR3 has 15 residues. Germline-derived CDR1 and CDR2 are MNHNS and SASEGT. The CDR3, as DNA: TGTGCCAGCAGTGTCCTAGGACAGAGCAATCAGCCCCAGCATTTT. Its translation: CASSVLGQSNQPQHF.

The CDR3 DNA is TGCAGTGCCCCCCTTGACTATGGCTACACCTTC. Its translation is CSAPLDYGYTF. J is TRBJ1-2 and V is TRBV20-1; D ambiguous. Trimming shortened V by 6 bases and J by 3 bases, and 8 bases separated the two germline ends. Germline CDR1 and CDR2: DFQATT and SNEGSKA (reference sequence). CDR3 size: 11 residues.

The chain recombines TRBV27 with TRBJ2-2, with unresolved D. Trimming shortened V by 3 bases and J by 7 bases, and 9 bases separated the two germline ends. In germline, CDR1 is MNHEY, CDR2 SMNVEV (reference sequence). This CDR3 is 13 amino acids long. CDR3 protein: CASSFSRIGELFF. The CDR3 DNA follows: TGTGCCAGCAGTTTTTCTAGGATCGGGGAGCTGTTTTTT.

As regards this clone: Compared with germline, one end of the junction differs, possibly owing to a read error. CDR3 coding DNA: TGTGCTAGCAGCTTAGCAGACAGCTCCTACAATGAGCAGTTCTTC. Encoded protein: CASSLADSSYNEQFF. V is TRBV7-7 and J is TRBJ2-1, with D possibly TRBD1 on 5 matching bases. This CDR3 is 15 amino acids long. Per the germline V gene, CDR1 is SSHAT and CDR2 is FNYEAQ (reference sequence). The entire variable domain, with the rest obtained from reference TRBV7-7 and TRBJ2-1, is as follows: GAGVSQSPRYKVTKRGQDVTLRCDPISSHATLYWYQQALGQGPEFLTYFNYEAQPDKSGLPSDRFSAERPEGSISTLTIQRTEQRDSAMYRCASSLADSSYNEQFFGPGTRLTVL.

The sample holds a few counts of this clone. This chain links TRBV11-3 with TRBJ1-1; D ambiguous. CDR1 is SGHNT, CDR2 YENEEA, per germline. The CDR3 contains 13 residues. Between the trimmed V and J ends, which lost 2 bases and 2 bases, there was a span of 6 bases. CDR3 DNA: TGTGCCAGCAGCTTATCTTATAACACTGAAGCTTTCTTT. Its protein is CASSLSYNTEAFF. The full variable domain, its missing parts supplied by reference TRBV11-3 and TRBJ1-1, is EAGVVQSPRYKIIEKKQPVAFWCNPISGHNTLYWYLQNLGQGPELLIRYENEEAVDDSQLPKDRFSAERLKGVDSTLKIQPAELGDSAVYLCASSLSYNTEAFFGQGTRLTVV.

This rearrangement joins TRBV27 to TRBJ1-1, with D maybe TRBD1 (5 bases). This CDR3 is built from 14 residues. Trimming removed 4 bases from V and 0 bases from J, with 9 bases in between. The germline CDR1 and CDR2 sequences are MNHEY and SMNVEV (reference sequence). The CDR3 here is CASSSVRVNTEAFF. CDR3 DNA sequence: TGTGCCAGCAGTTCGGTCAGGGTGAACACTGAAGCTTTCTTT.

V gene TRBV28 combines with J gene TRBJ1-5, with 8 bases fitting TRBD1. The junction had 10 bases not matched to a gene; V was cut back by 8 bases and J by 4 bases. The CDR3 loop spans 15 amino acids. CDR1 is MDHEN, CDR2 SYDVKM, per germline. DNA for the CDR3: TGTGCCAGCCGGACAGGGAAAGATCGAAATCAGCCCCAGCATTTT. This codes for CASRTGKDRNQPQHF.

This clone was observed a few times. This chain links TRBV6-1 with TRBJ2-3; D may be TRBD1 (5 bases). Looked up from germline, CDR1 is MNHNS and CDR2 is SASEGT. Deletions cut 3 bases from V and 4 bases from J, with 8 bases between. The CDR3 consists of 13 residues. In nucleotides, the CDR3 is TGTGCCAGCAGTGAGCAGGGCGCAGATACGCAGTATTTT. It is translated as CASSEQGADTQYF.

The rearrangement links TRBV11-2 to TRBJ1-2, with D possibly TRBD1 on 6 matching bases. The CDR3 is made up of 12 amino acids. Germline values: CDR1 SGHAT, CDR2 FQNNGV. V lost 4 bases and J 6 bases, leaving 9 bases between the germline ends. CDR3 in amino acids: CASSSQGNGYTF. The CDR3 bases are TGTGCCAGCAGCTCTCAGGGGAATGGCTACACCTTC.

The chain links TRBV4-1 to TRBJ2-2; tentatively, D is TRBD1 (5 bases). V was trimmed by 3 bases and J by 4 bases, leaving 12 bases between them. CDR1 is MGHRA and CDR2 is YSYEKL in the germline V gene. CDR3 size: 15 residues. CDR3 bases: TGCGCCAGCAGCCAGGGGCAGGGCCTCACCGGGGAGCTGTTTTTT. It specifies CASSQGQGLTGELFF.

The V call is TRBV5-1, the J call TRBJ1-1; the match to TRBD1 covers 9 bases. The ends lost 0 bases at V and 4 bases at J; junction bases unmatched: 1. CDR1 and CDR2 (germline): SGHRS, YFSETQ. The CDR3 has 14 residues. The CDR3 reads CASSLGQGGTEAFF. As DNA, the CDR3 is TGCGCCAGCAGCTTGGGACAGGGGGGCACTGAAGCTTTCTTT.

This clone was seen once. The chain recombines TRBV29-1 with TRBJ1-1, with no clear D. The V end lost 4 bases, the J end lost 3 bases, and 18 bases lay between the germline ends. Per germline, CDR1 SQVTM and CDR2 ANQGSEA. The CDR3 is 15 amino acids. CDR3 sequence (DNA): TGCAGCGTTGTAAGGGCCGGGAAAGATCACACTGAAGCTTTCTTT. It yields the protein CSVVRAGKDHTEAFF.